Reported below is one T cell receptor (beta chain). Its antigen remains unidentified. The table came from immunoSEQ multiplex PCR; TCRdb's copy has only in-frame clones and leaves some out. The table lists 95,000 to 150,000 clones, approximately 92% of them singletons. V lost 6 bases and J lost 0; bases outside the gene matches: 4. The CDR3 runs to 15 residues. CDR1 is MNHEY and CDR2 is SVGAGI in the germline V gene. This sample stems from a study of T cell responses to AZD1222 COVID-19 vaccine. About the study: Pooling covered second doses at about 4 or about 12 weeks.

Study observations and caveats: Epitopes outside B.1.351 and B.1.1.7 mutated regions reportedly drew nearly half of spike TCRs. Only a handful of AZD1222 recipients, five to seven in all, had baseline seropositivity.

The sample was peripheral blood, taken on day 0 of AZD1222 vaccination. The clonotype comes from an adult in good health. The chain links TRBV6-5 to TRBJ2-7; 11 bases line up with TRBD1. The CDR3 here is CASSSGTGGSYEQYF. The CDR3 DNA reads as TGTGCCAGCAGCTCCGGGACAGGGGGCTCCTACGAGCAGTACTTC.